A single sample is the source of the 30 T cell receptor beta chains below, sequenced in a study of high-grade serous ovarian cancer treatment subgroups. Tumor tissue was taken before any definitive surgery or chemotherapy was given. Libraries were prepared by immunoSEQ multiplex PCR; TCRdb keeps only in-frame clonotypes and omits some of them. The sample has around 20,000 clones, about 68% seen once. The material sequenced was tumor tissue. The receptors were sampled from a human donor with high-grade serous ovarian cancer.

The chain is built from TRBV7-5 and TRBJ1-2; the DNA was not compared with TRBD1, the D call given in the table. TRBV7-5 is a pseudogene. This CDR3 has 15 residues. CDR3: CASSSRDRVPYGYTF. CDR3 DNA sequence: TGTGCCAGCAGCTCTCGGGACAGGGTTCCCTATGGCTACACCTTC.

This clone was detected only a few times. V gene TRBV5-1 combines with J gene TRBJ2-2; D is unresolved. Germline assignment: CDR1 SGHRS and CDR2 YFSETQ. This CDR3 region has 14 residues. Trimming removed 4 bases from V and 4 bases from J, with 11 bases in between. The CDR3 sequence is CASSPNPVTGELFF. The CDR3 nucleotides read TGCGCCAGCAGCCCCAACCCTGTCACCGGGGAGCTGTTTTTT.

The chain couples TRBV7-6 to TRBJ2-1; D unclear. Per germline, CDR1 SGHVS and CDR2 FNYEAQ. CDR3 length equals 15 residues. V was clipped by 0 bases and J by 10 bases, with 16 bases between them. CDR3 bases: TGTGCCAGCAGCTTAGCGCTGGTGGCAGTAGGCGAGCAGTTCTTC. Translation: CASSLALVAVGEQFF.

The chain links TRBV5-1 to TRBJ2-5, with unresolved D. The CDR3 runs to 12 residues. Trimming stripped 0 bases from V and 5 bases from J, with 5 bases between. From germline, CDR1 is SGHRS and CDR2 YFSETQ. The DNA of the CDR3 is TGCGCCAGCAGCTTGGCCAGTGAGACCCAGTACTTC. This codes for CASSLASETQYF.

V and J are TRBV25-1 and TRBJ2-1; D is unresolved. The germline V gene has CDR1 MGHDK and CDR2 SYGVNS. Trimming removed 3 bases from V and 10 bases from J, with 7 bases in between. The length of the CDR3 is 11 residues. This chain's CDR3 is CASSDSREQFF. DNA of the CDR3: TGTGCCAGCAGTGACTCGAGAGAGCAGTTCTTC.

The sample holds one count of this clone. The rearrangement links TRBV7-2 to TRBJ1-1; D may be TRBD1 (5 bases). This CDR3 region has 16 residues. The germline gives CDR1 SGHTA, CDR2 FQGNSA. Trimming took 4 bases from V and 1 from J, leaving 16 bases between them. The CDR3 nucleotides are TGTGCCAGCAGCTCCCCTGGTGGAGGGGCGAACACTGAAGCTTTCTTT. This encodes CASSSPGGGANTEAFF.

The chain uses TRBV7-9 and TRBJ2-5; perhaps TRBD1 as D (5 bases). The length of the CDR3 is 15 residues. From germline, CDR1 is SEHNR and CDR2 FQNEAQ (reference sequence). V lost 3 bases and J 2 bases, leaving 13 bases between the germline ends. The CDR3 DNA reads TGTGCCAGCAGCTTTGTCCCCCCAGGGCAAGAGACCCAGTACTTC. Encoded protein: CASSFVPPGQETQYF.

V gene TRBV6-1 combines with J gene TRBJ2-1, with 8 bases fitting TRBD2. Germline CDR1 and CDR2: MNHNS and SASEGT. The CDR3 length is 15 residues. The V gene end was trimmed by 1 base and the J gene end by 6 bases; junction bases not matched to a gene: 5. Here the CDR3 reads CASSEGAGASNEQFF. The CDR3 region has the DNA TGTGCCAGCAGTGAAGGAGCGGGAGCGAGCAATGAGCAGTTCTTC.

The CDR3 region is CASSLQSGQRLDTEAFF. The CDR3 region has the DNA TGCGCCAGCAGCTTGCAGTCGGGACAGAGGTTGGACACTGAAGCTTTCTTT. The chain uses TRBV5-1 and TRBJ1-1; 7 bases are shared with TRBD1. Losses at the gene ends were 1 base for V and 3 bases for J; bases not matched to a gene: 12. CDR3 length: 17 residues. In germline, CDR1 is SGHRS, CDR2 YFSETQ.

This clone was counted a few times. The chain uses TRBV7-2 and TRBJ1-2, with 9 bases aligning to TRBD1. Losses at the gene ends were 4 bases for V and 4 bases for J; bases not matched to a gene: 7. The CDR3 totals 15 residues. Germline V CDR1 and CDR2: SGHTA, FQGNSA. As DNA, the CDR3 is TGTGCCAGCAGCTCTCGGGACAGGGTTCCCTATGGCTACACCTTC. Protein: CASSSRDRVPYGYTF.

The CDR3 nucleotides are TGTGCCAGCAAACTAGCGGGGACGAACACCGGGGAGCTGTTTTTT. This encodes CASKLAGTNTGELFF. J is TRBJ2-2 and V is TRBV11-3; 10 nucleotides line up with TRBD2. V was pared by 7 bases and J by 0 bases, with 2 bases of the junction left unmatched. This CDR3 has 15 residues. In germline, CDR1 is SGHNT, CDR2 YENEEA.

The chain has TRBV7-9 and TRBJ1-4; maybe TRBD1 (6 bases). V dropped 1 base and J dropped 5 bases, with 8 bases sitting between them. The CDR3 runs to 14 residues. Per germline, CDR1 SEHNR and CDR2 FQNEAQ (reference sequence). The CDR3 loop is CASSLGGTNEKLFF. The CDR3 DNA reads TGTGCCAGCAGCTTAGGCGGGACAAATGAAAAACTGTTTTTT.

The chain is built from TRBV29-1 and TRBJ2-1; no reliable D call. Trimming cost V 4 bases and J 3 bases, with 10 bases left between them. The V gene's germline CDR1 is SQVTM and CDR2 ANQGSEA. This CDR3 spans 13 amino acids. The CDR3 sequence: CSVGQASYNEQFF. As DNA, the CDR3 is TGCAGCGTTGGACAAGCAAGCTACAATGAGCAGTTCTTC.

The chain recombines TRBV29-1 with TRBJ1-5; no clear D. The CDR3 length is 18 residues. Germline V gives CDR1 SQVTM, CDR2 ANQGSEA. With 0 bases removed from V and 0 bases from J, the gap between germline ends came to 18 bases. The CDR3 reads CSVEDLGQIDYSNQPQHF. CDR3 nucleotide sequence: TGCAGCGTTGAAGATCTAGGTCAGATAGATTATAGCAATCAGCCCCAGCATTTT.

The chain joins TRBV28 to TRBJ1-2; no firm D call. The germline V gene encodes CDR1 MDHEN and CDR2 SYDVKM. The CDR3 sequence is 10 residues long. V was clipped by 4 bases and J by 8 bases, with 5 bases between them. The CDR3, as DNA: TGTGCCAGCAGTTCGGAAGGCTACACCTTC. It yields the protein CASSSEGYTF.

The chain combines TRBV27 with TRBJ2-2; possible D gene TRBD1, 6 bases. Germline V gives CDR1 MNHEY, CDR2 SMNVEV (reference sequence). The CDR3 loop spans 14 amino acids. V was shortened by 4 bases and J by 1 base, with 7 bases between the two germline ends. CDR3 in amino acids: CASSSDRNTGELFF. The CDR3 DNA sequence: TGTGCCAGCAGTTCGGACAGGAACACCGGGGAGCTGTTTTTT.

The rearrangement uses TRBV7-2 and TRBJ2-5; 8 nucleotides match TRBD1. The CDR3 extends over 12 amino acids. Trimming cost V 7 bases and J 3 bases; bases outside gene matches: 1. Per the germline V gene, CDR1 is SGHTA and CDR2 is FQGNSA. CDR3 sequence: CASTQGEETQYF. CDR3 bases: TGTGCCAGCACACAGGGGGAAGAGACCCAGTACTTC.

The V call is TRBV5-4, the J call TRBJ2-4; unclear D gene. The ends were cut back, 6 bases at V and 3 bases at J, with 10 bases in the middle. Germline CDR1 SGHNT, CDR2 YYREEE (reference sequence). CDR3 length: 13 residues. Here the CDR3 reads CASISPDKNIQYF. The CDR3 DNA follows: TGTGCCAGCATCTCTCCGGACAAAAACATTCAGTACTTC.

This chain connects TRBV18 to TRBJ1-4; tentative D call: TRBD1 (5 bases). Per the germline V gene, CDR1 is KGHSH and CDR2 is LQKENI. V lost 8 bases, J lost 2 bases, and 12 bases lay in between. The CDR3 runs 14 residues. CDR3 in amino acids: CASGERGTNEKLFF. CDR3 DNA: TGTGCCAGCGGCGAGCGGGGGACTAATGAAAAACTGTTTTTT.

Note on this clone: A read error may account for a junction end that differs from germline. The chain recombines TRBV6-6 with TRBJ2-7, with a possible D match to TRBD1 (5 bases). In germline, CDR1 is MNHNY, CDR2 SVGAGI (reference sequence). The CDR3 sequence is 12 residues long. The CDR3 DNA reads as TGTGCCAGCAGTTTGCAGGGCCCCGAGCAGTGCTTC. Its protein product is CASSLQGPEQCF.

This clone was counted once. The chain carries TRBV7-2 and TRBJ2-3; a possible D gene is TRBD2 (6 bases). This CDR3 comprises 16 residues. Trimming stripped 4 bases from V and 0 bases from J, with 14 bases between. Per germline, CDR1 SGHTA and CDR2 FQGNSA. The CDR3 DNA is TGTGCCAGCAGCTCTGGTCCCGGGACTAGCACAGATACGCAGTATTTT. Protein product: CASSSGPGTSTDTQYF.

The rearrangement uses TRBV18 and TRBJ2-5; D is perhaps TRBD2 (5 bases). V gave up 6 bases and J gave up 2 bases, with 13 bases separating them. Per the germline V gene, CDR1 is KGHSH and CDR2 is LQKENI. The CDR3 has 14 residues. CDR3 protein: CASSPPLAQETQYF. CDR3 nucleotide sequence: TGTGCCAGCTCCCCCCCCCTAGCTCAAGAGACCCAGTACTTC.

V and J are TRBV19 and TRBJ2-2; D is unclear. Germline CDR1 and CDR2: LNHDA and SQIVND (reference sequence). With 2 bases removed from V and 8 bases from J, the gap between germline ends came to 9 bases. The CDR3 has 13 amino acids. The CDR3 loop reads CASSIRWDGELFF. The CDR3 DNA sequence: TGTGCCAGTAGTATAAGATGGGATGGGGAGCTGTTTTTT.

The chain combines TRBV28 with TRBJ2-7; TRBD1 matches at 9 bases. Germline V gene sequence: CDR1 MDHEN, CDR2 SYDVKM. V lost 6 bases and J lost 5; bases outside the gene matches: 11. The CDR3 covers 15 residues. This chain's CDR3 is CASSTPGQGRNEQYF. CDR3 DNA sequence: TGTGCCAGCAGCACACCGGGACAGGGAAGGAACGAGCAGTACTTC.

This clone was counted only a few times. The CDR3: CASSIAGSSYEQYF. The CDR3 DNA is TGTGCCAGTAGTATAGCGGGGAGCTCCTACGAGCAGTACTTC. The chain links TRBV19 to TRBJ2-7; tentative D call: TRBD2 (5 bases). The CDR3 spans 14 residues. V was shortened by 1 base and J by 0 bases, with 7 bases between the two germline ends. Germline lookup yields CDR1 LNHDA and CDR2 SQIVND (reference sequence). The complete variable domain, with remaining parts taken from reference TRBV19 and TRBJ2-7, reads DGGITQSPKYLFRKEGQNVTLSCEQNLNHDAMYWYRQDPGQGLRLIYYSQIVNDFQKGDIAEGYSVSREKKESFPLTVTSAQKNPTAFYLCASSIAGSSYEQYFGPGTRLTVT.

This clone was observed a few times. This chain connects TRBV13 to TRBJ1-1, with 7 bases that match TRBD1. The CDR3 sequence is 14 residues long. Germline V CDR1 and CDR2: PRHDT, FYEKMQ (reference sequence). Trimming cost V 4 bases and J 5 bases; bases outside gene matches: 7. The CDR3 region is CASSSRGWETEAFF. The CDR3 bases are TGTGCCAGCAGCTCCAGGGGGTGGGAAACTGAAGCTTTCTTT.

The chain uses TRBV6-1 and TRBJ2-5; D remains ambiguous. Trimming shortened V by 4 bases and J by 2 bases, and 11 bases separated the two germline ends. The CDR3 length is 14 residues. Germline CDR1 is MNHNS and CDR2 is SASEGT. CDR3 DNA: TGTGCCAGCAGTGGTCAGCAACCTCAAGAGACCCAGTACTTC. Protein sequence: CASSGQQPQETQYF.

This chain connects TRBV4-2 to TRBJ2-2, with D tentatively TRBD1 (6 bases). V was shortened by 0 bases and J by 6 bases, with 11 bases between the two germline ends. The CDR3 extends over 15 amino acids. The germline V gene encodes CDR1 LGHNA and CDR2 YNFKEQ. The CDR3 coding sequence is TGTGCCAGCAGCCAAGAGGCAAGGGGGTCCGGGGAGCTGTTTTTT. As protein: CASSQEARGSGELFF.

V is TRBV28 and J is TRBJ1-5, with 9 nucleotides matching TRBD1. CDR3 size: 15 residues. With 8 bases clipped from V and 6 bases from J, the junction kept 11 bases outside the gene matches. Germline values: CDR1 MDHEN, CDR2 SYDVKM. The CDR3 here is CASVGQGWTSQPQHF. The CDR3 DNA is TGTGCCAGCGTAGGACAGGGGTGGACAAGTCAGCCCCAGCATTTT.

The chain links TRBV5-1 to TRBJ2-2, with TRBD2 as a possible D gene (6 bases). The CDR3 sequence is 16 residues long. V gave up 5 bases and J gave up 1 base, with 15 bases separating them. Germline V CDR1 and CDR2: SGHRS, YFSETQ. The CDR3 spells CASRSRSGVNTGELFF. The CDR3 nucleotides read TGCGCCAGCAGATCCCGATCGGGGGTGAACACCGGGGAGCTGTTTTTT.